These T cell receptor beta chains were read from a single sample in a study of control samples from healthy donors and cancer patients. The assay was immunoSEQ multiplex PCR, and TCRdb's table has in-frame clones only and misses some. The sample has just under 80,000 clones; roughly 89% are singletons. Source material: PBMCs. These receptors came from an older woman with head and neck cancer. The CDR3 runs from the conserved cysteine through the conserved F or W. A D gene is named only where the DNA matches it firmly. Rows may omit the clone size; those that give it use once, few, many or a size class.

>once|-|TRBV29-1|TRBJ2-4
TGCAGCGTTTGGCCAGATATAGCCAAAAACATTCAGTACTTC
CSVWPDIAKNIQYF
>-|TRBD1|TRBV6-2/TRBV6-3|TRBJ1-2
TGTGCCAGCAGTTACCCAGGGGGTCACTATGGCTACACCTTC
CASSYPGGHYGYTF
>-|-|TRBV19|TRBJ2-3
TGTGCCAGTAGTATAGATCCTAATATCCCGGGGGCAGATACGCAGTATTTT
CASSIDPNIPGADTQYF
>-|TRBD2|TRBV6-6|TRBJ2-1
TGTGCCAGCACCACCTTTAGCGGGAGCTCCTACAATGAGCAGTTCTTC
CASTTFSGSSYNEQFF
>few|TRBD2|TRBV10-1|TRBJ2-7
TGCGCCAGCAGACGACTAGCGGGGACCTACGAGCAGTACTTC
CASRRLAGTYEQYF
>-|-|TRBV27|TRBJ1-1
TGTGCCAGCCGTAACAGGAGGGTCACTGAAGCTTTCTTT
CASRNRRVTEAFF
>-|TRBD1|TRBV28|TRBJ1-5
TGTGCCAGCACTCGACAGGGGAATCAGCCCCAGCATTTT
CASTRQGNQPQHF
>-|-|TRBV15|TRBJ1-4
TGTGCCACCAGCAGAGATGTTGTTGAAAAACTGTTTTTT
CATSRDVVEKLFF
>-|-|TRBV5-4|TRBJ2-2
TGTGCCAGCAGCTTGGAAGGGGGGCAGGGCACCGGGGAGCTGTTTTTT
CASSLEGGQGTGELFF
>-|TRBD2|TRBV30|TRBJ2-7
TGTGCCTGGAGTTTTCGGGAGGGCTACGAGCAGTACTTC
CAWSFREGYEQYF
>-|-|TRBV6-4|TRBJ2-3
TGTGCCAGCAGTGACTCTACGGGGGCGTCCGATACGCAGTATTTT
CASSDSTGASDTQYF
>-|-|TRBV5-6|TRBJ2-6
TGTGCCAGCAGCTCCACACCGCAGCGGCCCCTTCAAGGGGCCAACGTCCTGACTTTC
CASSSTPQRPLQGANVLTF
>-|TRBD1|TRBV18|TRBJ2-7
TGTGCCAGCTCACCAAGACAGGGAAGGTCCTACGAGCAGTACTTC
CASSPRQGRSYEQYF
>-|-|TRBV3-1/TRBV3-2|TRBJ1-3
TGTGCCAGCAGCCGAATTGCGGGCCATGAGGGAAACACCATATATTTT
CASSRIAGHEGNTIYF